Following are 26 T cell receptor beta chains from one sample sequenced in a study of blood T cells in healthy people across ages. A second PCR of roughly 7 to 11 cycles used a sample-barcoded 5' primer and a J-beta primer mix. MiXCR, applied by TCRdb to the 5' RACE reads, yields one record per CDR3 protein. This sample has under 750,000 distinct CDR3 sequences; under 55% occur once, and the top ten carry just under 25%. What was sequenced was blood. These receptors were obtained from a man at least 80 years old in good health.

The chain uses TRBV30 and TRBJ1-5, with D unclear. With 1 base removed from V and 4 bases from J, the gap between germline ends came to 5 bases. This CDR3 has 12 amino acids. Germline V gene sequence: CDR1 GTSNPN, CDR2 SVGIG (reference sequence). The CDR3 is CAWSDGNQPQHF. CDR3 coding DNA: TGTGCCTGGAGTGATGGGAATCAGCCCCAGCATTTT.

This clonotype showed up just a few times. The DNA for the CDR3 is TGTGCCAGCAGCTTAGCTTTTCTAGCGGGAGGATCAGGCGAGCAGTACTTC. Its protein product is CASSLAFLAGGSGEQYF. The chain joins TRBV7-2 to TRBJ2-4; TRBD2 matches 11 bases. The J call is uncertain, as TRBJ2-7 better fits the DNA end. Germline values: CDR1 SGHTA, CDR2 FQGNSA. The CDR3 contains 17 residues.

V and J are TRBV9 and TRBJ2-3; 9 bases line up with TRBD1. Per the germline V gene, CDR1 is SGDLS and CDR2 is YYNGEE. J was trimmed by 2 bases and V by 4 bases; bases with no gene match: 8. The CDR3 loop spans 16 amino acids. The chain's CDR3 is CASSPRQGGYTDTQYF. In DNA form, the CDR3 reads TGTGCCAGCAGCCCCCGACAGGGGGGGTACACAGATACGCAGTATTTT.

The chain has TRBV5-1 and TRBJ1-1; no definite D call. Germline assignment: CDR1 SGHRS and CDR2 YFSETQ. V was trimmed by 0 bases and J by 4 bases, leaving 13 bases between them. The CDR3 has 15 amino acids. Written as DNA, the CDR3 is TGCGCCAGCAGCTTGGTTTCGACCTCGGGCACTGAAGCTTTCTTT. Its protein is CASSLVSTSGTEAFF.

The gene calls are TRBV3-1 and TRBJ2-7; no firm D call. The J call may be incorrect, as the DNA end agrees better with TRBJ2-5. This CDR3 is 18 amino acids long. Germline CDR1 reads LGHDT; CDR2 reads YNNKEL (reference sequence). CDR3 nucleotide sequence: TGTGCCAGCAGCCAAGATCGGCGGACCCGGACGACCAGGCCGACCCAGTACTTC. Translated, it gives CASSQDRRTRTTRPTQYF.

In this sample, this clonotype turned up a few times. This chain joins TRBV7-2 and TRBJ1-2; D call uncertain. The CDR3 length is 13 residues. V was pared by 1 base and J by 4 bases, with 7 bases between. Looked up from germline, CDR1 is SGHTA and CDR2 is FQGNSA. The CDR3 sequence: CASSLEVGYGYTF. The CDR3 bases are TGTGCCAGCAGCTTAGAGGTTGGCTATGGCTACACCTTC.

V and J are TRBV4-3 and TRBJ2-1; 12 nucleotides line up with TRBD2. The junction had 4 bases not matched to a gene; V was cut back by 3 bases and J by 4 bases. This CDR3 region has 16 residues. Germline V gene lookup returns CDR1 LGHNA and CDR2 YSLEER. CDR3 residues: CASSQTSGSGYNEQFF. The CDR3 DNA reads TGCGCCAGCAGCCAGACTAGCGGGAGTGGGTACAATGAGCAGTTCTTC.

The V and J genes are TRBV2 and TRBJ2-5; 12 nucleotides align to TRBD2. V was pared by 6 bases and J by 11 bases, with 22 bases of the junction left unmatched. CDR1 and CDR2 (germline): SNHLY, FYNNEI. This CDR3 contains 18 residues. CDR3: CASSARLAGGSGNNEQYF. The CDR3 DNA sequence: TGTGCCAGCAGCGCCCGCCTAGCGGGGGGGTCAGGGAACAATGAGCAGTACTTC.

The chain couples TRBV30 to TRBJ2-1; TRBD2 agrees at 11 bases. This CDR3 comprises 15 residues. With V trimmed by 2 bases and J by 7 bases, 7 bases remained unmatched. Germline-derived CDR1 and CDR2 are GTSNPN and SVGIG (reference sequence). The CDR3 protein is CAWSMTSGTGNEQFF. CDR3 coding DNA: TGTGCCTGGAGTATGACTAGCGGGACAGGTAATGAGCAGTTCTTC.

The chain uses TRBV24-1 and TRBJ2-1; TRBD2 matches 8 bases. The CDR3 spans 11 residues. V trimming: 9 bases; J trimming: 7 bases; junction bases outside the gene matches: 1. Per germline, CDR1 KGHDR and CDR2 SFDVKD. DNA of the CDR3: TGTGCCACCGGGACTAGGAATGAGCAGTTCTTC. Protein sequence: CATGTRNEQFF.

This clonotype was seen ten or more times. The rearrangement uses TRBV7-9 and TRBJ2-1, with D uncertain. The V end was cut by 1 base, the J end by 0 bases, with 13 bases between. Germline CDR1 SEHNR, CDR2 FQNEAQ (reference sequence). This CDR3 region has 17 residues. CDR3 bases: TGTGCCAGCAGCTTAGGCTTATACGCGAGCTCCTACAATGAGCAGTTCTTC. Protein: CASSLGLYASSYNEQFF.

The V gene is TRBV11-2, the J gene TRBJ2-1, with D uncertain. Germline CDR1 is SGHAT and CDR2 is FQNNGV. Trimming shortened V by 11 bases and J by 6 bases, and 17 bases separated the two germline ends. CDR3 length: 13 residues. The CDR3 spells CASERARLNEQFF. DNA for the CDR3: TGTGCCTCCGAAAGGGCGCGTCTCAATGAGCAGTTCTTC.

The V and J genes are TRBV7-2 and TRBJ2-7; no clear D. Germline V gene sequence: CDR1 SGHTA, CDR2 FQGNSA. The V end lost 1 base, the J end lost 7 bases, and 14 bases lay between the germline ends. This CDR3 has 14 residues. The DNA for the CDR3 is TGTGCCAGCAGCTTAGTCGTTCGAGACAATGAGCAGTACTTC. This sequence encodes CASSLVVRDNEQYF.

This clonotype was seen only a few times. V gene TRBV7-9 combines with J gene TRBJ1-1; D gene ambiguous. V was clipped by 3 bases and J by 4 bases, with 9 bases between them. This CDR3 contains 13 residues. Germline values: CDR1 SEHNR, CDR2 FQNEAQ (reference sequence). In nucleotides, the CDR3 is TGTGCCAGCAGCTTGGAAGAAGGCACTGAAGCTTTCTTT. Amino acids: CASSLEEGTEAFF.

The rearrangement joins TRBV18 to TRBJ2-1, with D unresolved. CDR1 and CDR2 (germline): KGHSH, LQKENI. The CDR3 has 17 residues. V was cut by 0 bases and J by 1 base, with 13 bases left in between. For the CDR3, the DNA is TGTGCCAGCTCACCACCGGCTAGGATACGGTCCTACAATGAGCAGTTCTTC. Encoded protein: CASSPPARIRSYNEQFF.

The chain uses TRBV7-9 and TRBJ2-1, with 7 bases matching TRBD2. V shed 4 bases and J 13 bases; nucleotides not matched to a gene: 19. This CDR3 is 16 amino acids long. Germline values: CDR1 SEHNR, CDR2 FQNEAQ (reference sequence). The chain's CDR3 is CASSSYTGTTRETQFF. DNA of the CDR3: TGTGCCAGCAGCTCGTATACCGGGACTACGCGAGAGACCCAGTTCTTC.

This sequence joins TRBV7-9 and TRBJ2-1; D unresolved. In germline, CDR1 is SEHNR, CDR2 FQNEAQ (reference sequence). Trimming pared 5 bases from V and 8 bases from J, leaving 19 bases between. CDR3 size: 15 residues. CDR3 in amino acids: CASSPLWSSFDEQFF. The CDR3 DNA follows: TGTGCCAGCAGCCCCTTGTGGAGTAGCTTTGATGAGCAGTTCTTC.

About this clonotype: The junction differs from germline at one of its ends, possibly a read error. The chain uses TRBV24-1 and TRBJ2-5; D is unclear. This CDR3 is built from 13 residues. Germline V gene sequence: CDR1 KGHDR, CDR2 SFDVKD. The CDR3 region is CAASDGPRETQYF. The DNA of the CDR3 is TGTGCCGCCAGTGATGGCCCCAGAGAGACCCAGTACTTC.

This clonotype was picked up one time. The chain uses TRBV3-1 and TRBJ2-5; D could derive from TRBD1 or TRBD2 (5 bases each). The V and J ends lost 0 bases and 5 bases respectively, with 10 bases between them. Germline-derived CDR1 and CDR2 are LGHDT and YNNKEL (reference sequence). The CDR3 spans 14 residues. CDR3 protein: CASSQDSGAETQYF. The CDR3 DNA reads as TGTGCCAGCAGCCAAGATTCCGGGGCTGAGACCCAGTACTTC.

V and J are TRBV3-1 and TRBJ2-1; D is tentatively TRBD1 or TRBD2 (5 bases each). Germline CDR1 is LGHDT and CDR2 is YNNKEL (reference sequence). The CDR3 covers 16 residues. With 7 bases removed from V and 2 bases from J, the gap between germline ends came to 18 bases. The CDR3 is CASTDRAGATYNEQFF. CDR3 bases: TGTGCCAGCACGGATCGAGCCGGGGCAACCTACAATGAGCAGTTCTTC.

V and J are TRBV6-5 and TRBJ2-1, with D perhaps being TRBD1 or TRBD2 (5 bases each). This CDR3 has 14 residues. The germline gives CDR1 MNHEY, CDR2 SVGAGI. With 8 bases removed from V and 5 bases from J, the gap between germline ends came to 16 bases. In nucleotides, the CDR3 is TGTGCCAGCGGTCCGGGACCAGGAAACAATGAGCAGTTCTTC. Amino acid sequence: CASGPGPGNNEQFF.

The V and J genes are TRBV29-1 and TRBJ2-5; TRBD1 is a possible D gene (5 bases). The CDR3 totals 12 residues. V lost 5 bases and J 5 bases, leaving 12 bases between the germline ends. CDR1 SQVTM and CDR2 ANQGSEA come from the germline V gene. The CDR3: CSVTPGYETQYF. For the CDR3, the DNA is TGCAGCGTTACCCCAGGGTACGAGACCCAGTACTTC.

The chain links TRBV20-1 to TRBJ2-5, with 9 bases fitting TRBD2. Germline-derived CDR1 and CDR2 are DFQATT and SNEGSKA (reference sequence). The V segment lost 1 base and the J segment 1 base; nucleotides outside the gene matches: 13. This CDR3 has 18 amino acids. CDR3 in DNA: TGCAGTGCTAGAGGGGCTCTTCGGCGGGAGGGACTCCAAGAGACCCAGTACTTC. This sequence encodes CSARGALRREGLQETQYF.

This clonotype came up a few times. The chain couples TRBV7-2 to TRBJ1-6; D may be TRBD1 (5 bases). Trimming left V 4 bases short and J 2 bases short, with 6 bases between. Germline V lookup: CDR1 SGHTA, CDR2 FQGNSA. The CDR3 is made up of 14 amino acids. The CDR3 is CASSSGPYNSPLHF. The CDR3 coding sequence is TGTGCCAGCAGCTCGGGGCCCTATAATTCACCCCTCCACTTT. The full variable domain, in which reference TRBV7-2 and TRBJ1-6 provide the parts outside the CDR3, is GAGVSQSPSNKVTEKGKDVELRCDPISGHTALYWYRQSLGQGLEFLIYFQGNSAPDKSGLPSDRFSAERTGGSVSTLTIQRTQQEDSAVYLCASSSGPYNSPLHFGNGTRLTVT.

The chain couples TRBV2 to TRBJ2-5; possible D gene TRBD2, 5 bases. V lost 6 bases and J lost 2, with 16 bases in between. Germline V gives CDR1 SNHLY, CDR2 FYNNEI. The length of the CDR3 is 15 residues. The CDR3 loop reads CASSPAGIRQETQYF. CDR3 in DNA: TGTGCCAGCAGCCCCGCGGGCATACGACAAGAGACCCAGTACTTC.

The chain is built from TRBV10-3 and TRBJ1-5; TRBD1 matches 9 bases. With 1 base clipped from V and 6 bases from J, the junction kept 7 bases outside the gene matches. CDR1 and CDR2 from the germline V gene are ENHRY and SYGVKD. There are 16 residues in the CDR3. The CDR3 nucleotides are TGTGCCATCAGTGAGTTGGACAGGGGACCTACTCAGCCCCAGCATTTT. Protein sequence: CAISELDRGPTQPQHF.